The 24 T cell receptor beta chains in this list originate from one sample, sequenced in a study of T cell clonality in common variable immunodeficiency (dated by TCRdb to between 2015 and 2016). The library was prepared using the immunoSEQ multiplex PCR assay. Drawn from immuneACCESS, this table holds only the in-frame rearrangements with V and J called that TCRdb kept. Clones are partly lost; checked studies trace under half to an unresolved V gene and leave the rest unexplained. For this sample, approximately 81,000 clones appear and none is a singleton. The ten largest clones capture around 0.8% of the sample. Input material: peripheral blood mononuclear cells. These receptors all stem from a person aged 18 to 69 in good health.

This clone was seen ten or more times. The read stops 3 residues short of the end of the CDR3; the missing end is completed from the germline J gene. The rearrangement uses TRBV20-1 and TRBJ2-5; a possible D gene is TRBD1 (6 bases). V was clipped by 6 bases and J by 5 bases, with 10 bases between them. Germline V gives CDR1 DFQATT, CDR2 SNEGSKA (reference sequence). CDR3 size: 11 residues. CDR3 amino acids: CSAGAGETQYF. The sequenced part of the CDR3 DNA is TGCAGTGCGGGGGCAGGGGAGACC.

Points on this clone: The read finishes 3 residues shy of the CDR3 end, and the germline J gene is used to complete it. The V call is TRBV25-1, the J call TRBJ2-1; D perhaps matches TRBD2 (5 bases). The CDR3 extends over 15 amino acids. V lost 2 bases and J 7 bases, leaving 15 bases between the germline ends. Germline CDR1 reads MGHDK; CDR2 reads SYGVNS. The sequenced part of the CDR3 DNA is TGTGCCAGCAGTGAAAGGCTAGCCGGGGTTAATGAG. This translates into CASSERLAGVNE. The full CDR3 is CASSERLAGVNEQFF.

This clone has ten or more counts. Read data end 3 residues before the CDR3 end; the end is taken from the germline J gene. The chain combines TRBV19 with TRBJ1-5; weak D call: TRBD1 (5 bases). The CDR3 loop spans 14 amino acids. V lost 5 bases and J lost 1, with 9 bases in between. The germline CDR1 and CDR2 sequences are LNHDA and SQIVND (reference sequence). CDR3 region: CASSSRQSNQPQHF. The sequenced CDR3 bases are TGTGCCAGTAGTTCTCGACAGAGCAATCAGCCC.

This clone was recorded many times. The DNA ends 3 residues before the CDR3 does, and the rest of the CDR3 is filled in from the germline J gene. The chain links TRBV6-2 or TRBV6-3 to TRBJ2-5, with 8 bases aligning to TRBD1. The junction had 6 bases not matched to a gene; V was cut back by 7 bases and J by 5 bases. The V gene's germline CDR1 is MNHEY and CDR2 SVGEGT. The CDR3 has 13 residues. Here the CDR3 reads CASKRDRWETQYF. CDR3 DNA (partial): TGTGCCAGCAAAAGGGACAGGTGGGAGACC.

Concerning this clone: The read terminates 3 residues before the CDR3 end, so the remaining end is supplied by the germline J gene. The chain links TRBV5-4 to TRBJ2-5; 9 nucleotides align to TRBD2. With 4 bases clipped from V and 4 bases from J, the junction kept 5 bases outside the gene matches. The CDR3 contains 14 residues. Germline CDR1 SGHNT, CDR2 YYREEE (reference sequence). The CDR3 here is CASSRLAERETQYF. CDR3 bases read: TGTGCCAGCAGCCGACTAGCGGAGAGAGAGACC.

Only a few counts were recorded for this clone. The CDR3 end is not reached by the read, which stops 3 residues before it; the germline J gene fills it in. J is TRBJ2-5 and V is TRBV2, with TRBD2 matching over 7 bases. Trimming at V came to 11 bases and at J to 4 bases, leaving 4 bases not matched to a gene. The CDR3 spans 11 residues. The germline CDR1 and CDR2 sequences are SNHLY and FYNNEI. The CDR3 bases that were read are TGTGCCGGGGGGGAGGGAGAGACC. As protein: CAGGEGET. The full-length CDR3 reads as CAGGEGETQYF.

This clone has more than one count but fewer than ten. The CDR3 goes on 3 residues after the read ends, and that part is filled in from the germline J gene. V gene TRBV5-1 combines with J gene TRBJ2-2; D possibly corresponds to TRBD1 (7 bases). Deletions cut 4 bases from V and 6 bases from J, with 16 bases between. The CDR3 sequence is 15 residues long. Looked up from germline, CDR1 is SGHRS and CDR2 is YFSETQ. The part of the CDR3 DNA that was read is TGCGCCAGCAGCCCGCCAGACAGGGAGGCCGGGGAG. It encodes CASSPPDREAGE. From start to end, the CDR3 is CASSPPDREAGELFF.

This clone was seen repeatedly, ten times or more. The read gets to within 3 residues of the CDR3 end, and the germline J gene fills in the rest. V usage is TRBV28 and J usage is TRBJ1-5, with 8 bases lining up with TRBD1. This CDR3 contains 13 residues. From germline, CDR1 is MDHEN and CDR2 SYDVKM. Trimming at V came to 3 bases and at J to 6 bases, leaving 1 base not matched to a gene. CDR3 amino acids: CASSFRGRQPQHF. CDR3 bases read: TGTGCCAGCAGTTTCAGGGGGCGTCAGCCC.

This clone showed up many times. The CDR3 end is not reached by the read, which stops 3 residues before it; the germline J gene fills it in. This chain links TRBV19 with TRBJ1-1; 7 nucleotides align to TRBD1. Trimming removed 7 bases from V and 3 bases from J; junction bases left unmatched: 8. The germline gives CDR1 LNHDA, CDR2 SQIVND (reference sequence). This CDR3 has 14 residues. CDR3 bases read: TGTGCCAGTACTCCGACAGGGTATGACACTGAA. Translation: CASTPTGYDTE. The CDR3 as a whole reads CASTPTGYDTEAFF.

This clone was picked up many times. The CDR3 end falls 3 residues outside the read, so it is completed with the germline J gene. The rearrangement links TRBV20-1 to TRBJ2-7, with a possible D match to TRBD1 (5 bases). This CDR3 has 18 amino acids. The V gene's germline CDR1 is DFQATT and CDR2 SNEGSKA (reference sequence). The ends were cut back, 0 bases at V and 0 bases at J, with 21 bases in the middle. The CDR3 reads CSARDVDIVTLSSYEQYF. The CDR3 DNA, read in part, is TGCAGTGCTAGAGATGTGGACATTGTTACGTTGAGCTCCTACGAG.

This clone was observed many times. The read halts 3 residues ahead of the CDR3 end, with the missing end drawn from the germline J gene. The chain is built from TRBV11-2 and TRBJ2-3; 8 bases map to TRBD1. CDR1 and CDR2 (germline): SGHAT, FQNNGV. The CDR3 runs to 15 residues. V trimming: 7 bases; J trimming: 5 bases; junction bases outside the gene matches: 11. Here the CDR3 reads CASTFGQGGIDTQYF. The CDR3 DNA, read in part, is TGTGCCAGCACCTTCGGACAGGGTGGAATAGATACG.

This clone showed up many times. The read terminates 3 residues before the CDR3 end, so the remaining end is supplied by the germline J gene. This chain connects TRBV2 to TRBJ1-2, with TRBD1 matching over 9 bases. Germline values: CDR1 SNHLY, CDR2 FYNNEI. The CDR3 covers 15 residues. V shed 4 bases and J 4 bases; nucleotides not matched to a gene: 7. CDR3 sequence reads: CASSADRGDSYGYTF. Partial CDR3 DNA: TGTGCCAGCAGTGCGGACAGGGGAGATAGCTATGGC.

Many counts were recorded for this clone. The CDR3 end falls 3 residues outside the read, so it is completed with the germline J gene. The rearrangement joins TRBV2 to TRBJ2-7, with 7 positions matching TRBD1. The CDR3 length is 14 residues. V dropped 4 bases and J dropped 0; count of bases not matched to a gene: 3. Germline loops: CDR1 SNHLY, CDR2 FYNNEI. The CDR3 loop is CASSGDRSSYEQYF. The covered CDR3 bases are TGTGCCAGCAGTGGGGACAGAAGCTCCTACGAG.

This clone was seen repeatedly, ten times or more. The read terminates 3 residues before the CDR3 end, so the remaining end is supplied by the germline J gene. The chain uses TRBV5-1 and TRBJ2-1; D is uncertain. Trimming took off 1 base at V and 6 bases at J, with 8 bases between the two ends. Germline CDR1 and CDR2: SGHRS and YFSETQ. CDR3 length equals 13 residues. Partial CDR3 DNA: TGCGCCAGCAGCTTGAACAGTCTCAATGAG. Residues: CASSLNSLNE. The whole CDR3 protein is CASSLNSLNEQFF. Complete variable domain (other parts from reference TRBV5-1 and TRBJ2-1): KAGVTQTPRYLIKTRGQQVTLSCSPISGHRSVSWYQQTPGQGLQFLFEYFSETQRNKGNFPGRFSGRQFSNSRSEMNVSTLELGDSALYLCASSLNSLNEQFFGPGTRLTVL.

This clone was counted at least ten times. The read terminates 3 residues ahead of where the CDR3 ends, so the germline J gene completes it. V usage is TRBV28 and J usage is TRBJ1-2, with D possibly matching TRBD1 (5 bases). This CDR3 is 15 amino acids long. V dropped 6 bases and J dropped 4 bases, with 18 bases sitting between them. In germline, CDR1 is MDHEN, CDR2 SYDVKM. CDR3: CASSRTQGPLYGYTF. The covered CDR3 bases are TGTGCCAGCAGCCGAACTCAGGGCCCCCTCTATGGC.

In this sample, this clone turned up many times. The read ends 3 residues shy of where the CDR3 ends; the end is completed using the germline J gene. The chain couples TRBV28 to TRBJ2-3; 7 bases line up with TRBD2. Looked up from germline, CDR1 is MDHEN and CDR2 is SYDVKM. The CDR3 is 17 residues long. Trimming cost V 4 bases and J 0 bases; bases outside gene matches: 10. CDR3 in amino acids: CASSSNALALSTDTQYF. The covered CDR3 bases are TGTGCCAGCAGTTCGAACGCACTAGCGCTGAGCACAGATACG.

This clone was recorded many times. The CDR3 is cut off 3 residues early in the read; its end comes from the germline J gene. The chain couples TRBV5-4 to TRBJ1-1, with D possibly being TRBD1 (5 bases). Germline V gene sequence: CDR1 SGHNT, CDR2 YYREEE (reference sequence). The CDR3 loop spans 12 amino acids. CDR3 DNA (partial): TGTGCCAGCAGCTCCGCTGACAGTCAA. Its translation is CASSSADSQ. The full CDR3 sequence reads CASSSADSQAFF. Combining the CDR3 with reference TRBV5-4 and TRBJ1-1 gives the whole variable domain ETGVTQSPTHLIKTRGQQVTLRCSSQSGHNTVSWYQQALGQGPQFIFQYYREEENGRGNFPPRFSGLQFPNYSSELNVNALELDDSALYLCASSSADSQAFFGQGTRLTVV.

Many counts were recorded for this clone. The CDR3 end is not reached by the read, which stops 3 residues before it; the germline J gene fills it in. The chain has TRBV20-1 and TRBJ2-1; 8 positions agree with TRBD2. Germline V lookup: CDR1 DFQATT, CDR2 SNEGSKA (reference sequence). The CDR3 totals 16 residues. J gave up 5 bases and V 1 base, and 10 bases lay outside the gene matches. The CDR3 loop reads CSARAASGRGDNEQFF. The DNA read from the CDR3 is TGCAGTGCTAGAGCCGCTTCCGGGAGGGGAGACAATGAG.

At least ten counts were recorded for this clone. The CDR3 end lies 3 residues beyond the end of the read and is filled in from the germline J gene. This chain links TRBV7-8 with TRBJ1-1; 8 bases match TRBD1. Per the germline V gene, CDR1 is SGHVS and CDR2 is FQNEAQ. This CDR3 region has 15 residues. Losses at the gene ends were 4 bases for V and 7 bases for J; bases not matched to a gene: 11. CDR3 protein: CASSSGQVTPHEAFF. The CDR3 bases that were read are TGTGCCAGCAGCTCGGGACAGGTTACTCCTCATGAA.

This clone was recorded at least ten times. The read finishes 3 residues shy of the CDR3 end, and the germline J gene is used to complete it. The genes are TRBV12-3 or TRBV12-4 and TRBJ1-1; unclear D gene. Trimming took 1 base from V and 1 from J, leaving 4 bases between them. The CDR3 totals 13 residues. CDR3 bases read: TGTGCCAGCAGTTTAGGGCCGAACACTGAA. Protein sequence: CASSLGPNTE. The whole CDR3 region reads CASSLGPNTEAFF.

There are many counts of this clone. CDR3 DNA, as far as it was read: TGCAGCGTTAGGGGGACAGGAAACACTGAA. It specifies CSVRGTGNTE. The whole CDR3 protein is CSVRGTGNTEAFF. The J gene is TRBJ1-1, the V gene TRBV29-1; 8 positions agree with TRBD1. With the read ending 3 residues before the CDR3 end, the germline J gene is used to fill in that end. V lost 5 bases and J lost 2; bases outside the gene matches: 4. The CDR3 extends over 13 amino acids. Germline values: CDR1 SQVTM, CDR2 ANQGSEA.

In its sample, this clone was seen many times. The sequenced fragment ends 3 residues before the CDR3 boundary, so the rest is inferred from the germline J gene. This sequence joins TRBV6-2 or TRBV6-3 and TRBJ2-7; 7 nucleotides agree with TRBD1. J gave up 3 bases and V 7 bases, and 9 bases lay outside the gene matches. Germline CDR1 reads MNHEY; CDR2 reads SVGEGT. CDR3 size: 14 residues. The CDR3 region is CASNMGTVYYEQYF. The sequenced part of the CDR3 DNA is TGTGCCAGCAACATGGGGACAGTATACTACGAG.

The sample holds many counts of this clone. The sequence runs out 3 residues before the end of the CDR3; the remainder is reconstructed from the germline J gene. The V gene is TRBV7-3, the J gene TRBJ2-1; TRBD2 agrees at 8 bases. The ends lost 2 bases at V and 2 bases at J; junction bases unmatched: 5. This CDR3 region has 16 residues. Germline V gives CDR1 SGHTA, CDR2 FQGTGA. The CDR3 loop reads CASSLVAGGPYNEQFF. The sequenced part of the CDR3 DNA is TGTGCCAGCAGCTTAGTTGCGGGAGGCCCCTACAATGAG.

This clone was seen only a few times. The CDR3 end falls 3 residues outside the read, so it is completed with the germline J gene. The chain couples TRBV20-1 to TRBJ2-3; 15 positions match TRBD2. The CDR3 is made up of 18 amino acids. Germline V gene data show CDR1 as DFQATT and CDR2 as SNEGSKA (reference sequence). V lost 3 bases to trimming and J lost 4 bases; unmatched junction nucleotides: 11. The CDR3 loop reads CSASGLAGGVDGADTQYF. Incomplete CDR3 DNA: TGCAGTGCTAGTGGACTAGCGGGAGGGGTCGATGGGGCAGATACG.